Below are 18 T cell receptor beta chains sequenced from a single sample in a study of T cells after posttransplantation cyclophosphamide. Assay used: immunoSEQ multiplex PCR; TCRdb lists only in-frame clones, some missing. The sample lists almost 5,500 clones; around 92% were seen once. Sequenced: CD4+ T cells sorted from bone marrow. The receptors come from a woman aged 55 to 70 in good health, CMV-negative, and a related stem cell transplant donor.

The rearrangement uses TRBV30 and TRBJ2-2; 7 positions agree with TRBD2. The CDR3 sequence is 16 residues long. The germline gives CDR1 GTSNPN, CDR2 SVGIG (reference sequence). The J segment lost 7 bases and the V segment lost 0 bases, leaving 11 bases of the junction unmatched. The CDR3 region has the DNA TGTGCCTGGAGTGTACCCAGCGGGAAAACCATCGGGGAGCTGTTTTTT. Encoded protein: CAWSVPSGKTIGELFF.

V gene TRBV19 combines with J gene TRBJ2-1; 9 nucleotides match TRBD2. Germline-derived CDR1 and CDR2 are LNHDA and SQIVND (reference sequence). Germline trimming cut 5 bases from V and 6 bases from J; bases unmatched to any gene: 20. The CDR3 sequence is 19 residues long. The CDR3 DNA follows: TGTGCCAGTAGTCCCCGAGGGGGTAATAGCGGGAGCCCACTCAATGAGCAGTTCTTC. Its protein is CASSPRGGNSGSPLNEQFF.

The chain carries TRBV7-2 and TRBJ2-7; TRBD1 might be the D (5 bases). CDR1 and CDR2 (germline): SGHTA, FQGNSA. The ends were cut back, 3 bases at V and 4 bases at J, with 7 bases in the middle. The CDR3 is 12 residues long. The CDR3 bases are TGTGCCAGCAGCTTTACAGGTTACGAGCAGTACTTC. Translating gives CASSFTGYEQYF.

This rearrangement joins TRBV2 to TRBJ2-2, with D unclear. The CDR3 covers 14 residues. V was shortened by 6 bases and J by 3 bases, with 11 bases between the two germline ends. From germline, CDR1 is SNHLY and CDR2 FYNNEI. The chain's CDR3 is CASSAGSYTGELFF. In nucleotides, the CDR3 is TGTGCCAGCAGCGCCGGGTCCTACACCGGGGAGCTGTTTTTT.

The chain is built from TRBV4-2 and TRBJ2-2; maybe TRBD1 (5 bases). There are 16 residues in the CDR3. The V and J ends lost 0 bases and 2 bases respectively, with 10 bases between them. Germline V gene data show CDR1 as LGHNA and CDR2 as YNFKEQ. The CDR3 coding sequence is TGTGCCAGCAGCCAAGAGGTAGGGGCCAACACCGGGGAGCTGTTTTTT. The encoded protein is CASSQEVGANTGELFF.

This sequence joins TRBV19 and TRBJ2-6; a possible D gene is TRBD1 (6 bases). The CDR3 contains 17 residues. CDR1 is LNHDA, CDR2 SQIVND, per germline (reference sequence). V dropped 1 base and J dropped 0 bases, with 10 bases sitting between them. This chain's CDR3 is CASSIGGRGSGANVLTF. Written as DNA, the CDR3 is TGTGCCAGTAGTATAGGTGGCAGGGGCTCTGGGGCCAACGTCCTGACTTTC.

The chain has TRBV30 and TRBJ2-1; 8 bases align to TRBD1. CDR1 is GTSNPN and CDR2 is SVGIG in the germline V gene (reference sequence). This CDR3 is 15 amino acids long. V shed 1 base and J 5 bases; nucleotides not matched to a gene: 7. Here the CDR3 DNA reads TGTGCCTGGAGTGACCCAGGGGGCAAGAACAATGAGCAGTTCTTC. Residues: CAWSDPGGKNNEQFF.

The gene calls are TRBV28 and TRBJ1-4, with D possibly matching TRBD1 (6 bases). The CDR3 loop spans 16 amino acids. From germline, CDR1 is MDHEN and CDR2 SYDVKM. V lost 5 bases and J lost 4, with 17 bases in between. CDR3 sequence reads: CASSPARTAINEKLFF. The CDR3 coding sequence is TGTGCCAGCAGTCCGGCCCGGACAGCGATTAATGAAAAACTGTTTTTT.

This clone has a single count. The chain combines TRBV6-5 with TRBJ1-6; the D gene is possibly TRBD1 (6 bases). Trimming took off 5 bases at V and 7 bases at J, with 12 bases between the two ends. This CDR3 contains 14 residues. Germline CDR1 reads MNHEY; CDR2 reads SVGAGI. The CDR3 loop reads CASSMTGLNSPLHF. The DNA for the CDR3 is TGTGCCAGCAGTATGACAGGTTTGAATTCACCCCTCCACTTT.

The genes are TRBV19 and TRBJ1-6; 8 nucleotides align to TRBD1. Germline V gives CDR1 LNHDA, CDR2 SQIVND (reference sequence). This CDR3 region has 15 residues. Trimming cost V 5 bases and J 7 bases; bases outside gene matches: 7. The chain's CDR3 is CASSDTGGGNSPLHF. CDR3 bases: TGTGCCAGTAGTGATACAGGGGGGGGAAATTCACCCCTCCACTTT.

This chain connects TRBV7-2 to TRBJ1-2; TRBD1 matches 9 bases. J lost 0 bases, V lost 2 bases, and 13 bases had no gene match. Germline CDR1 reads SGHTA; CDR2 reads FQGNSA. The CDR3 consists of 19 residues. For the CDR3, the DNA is TGTGCCAGCAGCTTACGTGGAAGGACAGGGGAAATTCCTAACTATGGCTACACCTTC. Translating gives CASSLRGRTGEIPNYGYTF.

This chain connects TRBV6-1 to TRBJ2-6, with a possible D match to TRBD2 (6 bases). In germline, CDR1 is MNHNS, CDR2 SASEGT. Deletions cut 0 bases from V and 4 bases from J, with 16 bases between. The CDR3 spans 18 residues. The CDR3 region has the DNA TGTGCCAGCAGTGAAGCGCTTCTAGGAGGGATCGGGGCCAACGTCCTGACTTTC. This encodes CASSEALLGGIGANVLTF.

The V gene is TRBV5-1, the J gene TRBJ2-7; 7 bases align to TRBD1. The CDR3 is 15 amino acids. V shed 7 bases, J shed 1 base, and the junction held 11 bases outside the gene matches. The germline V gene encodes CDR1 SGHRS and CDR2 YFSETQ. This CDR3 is CASARDSQPSYEQYF. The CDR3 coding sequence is TGCGCCAGCGCCCGGGACAGCCAACCGTCCTACGAGCAGTACTTC.

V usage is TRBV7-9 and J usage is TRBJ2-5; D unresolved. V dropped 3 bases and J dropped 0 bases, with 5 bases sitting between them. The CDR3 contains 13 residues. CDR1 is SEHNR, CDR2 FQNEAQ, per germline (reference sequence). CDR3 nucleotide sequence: TGTGCCAGCAGCTTTGAGTACCAAGAGACCCAGTACTTC. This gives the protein CASSFEYQETQYF.

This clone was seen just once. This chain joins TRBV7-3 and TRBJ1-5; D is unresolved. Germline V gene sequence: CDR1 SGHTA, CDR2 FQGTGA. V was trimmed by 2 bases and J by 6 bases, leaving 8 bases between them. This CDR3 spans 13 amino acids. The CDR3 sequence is CASSLEGGQPQHF. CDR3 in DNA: TGTGCCAGCAGCTTAGAGGGAGGTCAGCCCCAGCATTTT.

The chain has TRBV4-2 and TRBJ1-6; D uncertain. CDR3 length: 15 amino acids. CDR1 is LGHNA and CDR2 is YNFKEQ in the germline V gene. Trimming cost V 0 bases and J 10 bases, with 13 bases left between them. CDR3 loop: CASSQDIAAASPLHF. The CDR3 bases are TGTGCCAGCAGCCAAGATATTGCCGCGGCCTCACCCCTCCACTTT.

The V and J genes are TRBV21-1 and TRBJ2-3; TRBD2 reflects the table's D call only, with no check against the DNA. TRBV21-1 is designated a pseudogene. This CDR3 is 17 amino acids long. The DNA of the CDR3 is TGTGCCAGCAGCAGGCGTGCTAGCGGGAAAGACACAGATACGCAGTATTTT. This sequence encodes CASSRRASGKDTDTQYF.

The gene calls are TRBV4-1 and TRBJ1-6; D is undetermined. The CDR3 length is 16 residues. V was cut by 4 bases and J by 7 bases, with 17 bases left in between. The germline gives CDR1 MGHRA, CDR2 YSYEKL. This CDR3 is CASSRSEGGENSPLHF. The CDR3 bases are TGCGCCAGCAGCCGCAGTGAGGGAGGAGAGAATTCACCCCTCCACTTT.